Listed below are T cell receptor beta chains from one sample, sequenced in a study of blood T cell repertoires in COVID-19. TCRdb's copy holds only in-frame clones and misses some; the assay was immunoSEQ multiplex PCR. The data contain fewer than 60,000 clones, 85% to 90% of them seen just once; the ten biggest clones take up 7.5% to 10%. The sample taken for sequencing was peripheral blood. Receptors originate from a man older than 75 with active or convalescent COVID-19. Both conserved end residues are part of each CDR3. The order of the fields is clone size, D gene, V gene, J gene, CDR3 DNA, CDR3 protein. D genes are given only for firm matches. Clone size is given for some rows only: seen once, a few or many times, or a class if the clone is expanded.

NA	TRBD1	TRBV7-9	TRBJ1-5	TGTGCCAGCAGCCCCCGGACAGGGTTTAATCAGCCCCAGCATTTT	CASSPRTGFNQPQHF
NA	TRBD2	TRBV7-2	TRBJ2-1	TGTGCCAGCAGCCCCTCGCCGGGACTAGCGGGAAATGAGCAGTTCTTC	CASSPSPGLAGNEQFF
NA	NA	TRBV6-4	TRBJ1-3	TGTGCCAGCAGTGCCGAGTCTGGAAACACCATATATTTT	CASSAESGNTIYF
NA	NA	TRBV7-3	TRBJ1-1	TGTGCCAGCAGCCTAGACAGGAACACTGAAGCTTTCTTT	CASSLDRNTEAFF
NA	TRBD1	TRBV5-1	TRBJ1-1	TGCGCCAGCAGCAACGGACAGGGGGGTACTGAAGCTTTCTTT	CASSNGQGGTEAFF
NA	NA	TRBV6-5	TRBJ1-4	TGTGCCAGCAGTTACGGGCAAAATAATGAAAAACTGTTTTTT	CASSYGQNNEKLFF
NA	NA	TRBV5-6	TRBJ1-2	TGTGCCAGCAGCTTGTCGGCAGGGGTGACCTATGGCTACACCTTC	CASSLSAGVTYGYTF
NA	NA	TRBV7-2	TRBJ2-2	TGTGCCAGCAGCTTTACGAGCCGAAGCACCGGGGAGCTGTTTTTT	CASSFTSRSTGELFF
NA	NA	TRBV28	TRBJ2-3	TGTGCCAGCAGATTAGGGGGGAGCACAGATACGCAGTATTTT	CASRLGGSTDTQYF
NA	NA	TRBV30	TRBJ2-7	TGTGCCTGGGGGACTGTAGCCTACGAGCAGTACTTC	CAWGTVAYEQYF
NA	TRBD2	TRBV19	TRBJ2-1	TGTGCCAGTACGCTGGGACTAGCGGGAGGGCCTAGGTATGAGCAGTTCTTC	CASTLGLAGGPRYEQFF
NA	NA	TRBV6-5	TRBJ1-5	TGTGCCAGCAGTAGGGACTATTTCGGCAATCAGCCCCAGCATTTT	CASSRDYFGNQPQHF
NA	NA	TRBV28	TRBJ2-4	TGTGCCACCGTAGGGGAAAACATTCAGTACTTC	CATVGENIQYF
NA	TRBD2	TRBV5-1	TRBJ2-7	TGCGCCAGCAGCCCCGGGACTAGCGGGATTTCGGACGAGCAGTACTTC	CASSPGTSGISDEQYF
once	NA	TRBV6-5	TRBJ2-1	TGTGCCAGCAGTTACTCCCTAGCCTCCTACAATGAGCAGTTCTTC	CASSYSLASYNEQFF
NA	NA	TRBV15	TRBJ1-3	TGTGCCACCAGCAGAGTCACAGGGTCTGGAAACACCATATATTTT	CATSRVTGSGNTIYF
NA	TRBD2	TRBV12-3/TRBV12-4	TRBJ2-5	TGTGCCAGCAGTCCCAGCGGGATGGGGACCCAGTACTTC	CASSPSGMGTQYF
NA	TRBD2	TRBV7-9	TRBJ2-1	TGTGCCAGCAGCTTAGCCTTGGGACTAGCGGACAATGAGCAGTTCTTC	CASSLALGLADNEQFF
NA	TRBD2	TRBV27	TRBJ2-7	TGTGCCAGCCGTCCGGGGGGGGCGGAGGCCTACGAGCAGTACTTC	CASRPGGAEAYEQYF
few	TRBD1	TRBV18	TRBJ1-5	TGTGCCAGCTCAATGGGTACGGGACAGGGGGTGCAGCCCCAGCATTTT	CASSMGTGQGVQPQHF
few	TRBD2	TRBV6-2/TRBV6-3	TRBJ2-3	TGTGCCAGCAGTCAGCGAACTCTCAGACTAGCGGGAGGGCCAGATACGCAGTATTTT	CASSQRTLRLAGGPDTQYF
NA	NA	TRBV12-3/TRBV12-4	TRBJ1-2	TGTGCCAGCAGTTTCGCGGGTCACTATGGCTACACCTTC	CASSFAGHYGYTF
NA	TRBD1	TRBV5-6	TRBJ1-5	TGTGCCAGCAGCACCACCGGACAGGGGGACCAGCCCCAGCATTTT	CASSTTGQGDQPQHF
once	NA	TRBV9	TRBJ1-6	TGTGCCAGCAGCGTAGTGGAGGGACTTAATTCACCCCTCCACTTT	CASSVVEGLNSPLHF
NA	TRBD1	TRBV3-1/TRBV3-2	TRBJ1-1	TGTGCCAGCAGCCAGAACAGGGGGCAAGGGAACACTGAAGCTTTCTTT	CASSQNRGQGNTEAFF
NA	TRBD2	TRBV7-6	TRBJ2-7	TGTGCCAGCAGCAGTTCCGGGACTAGCTCCTACGAGCAGTACTTC	CASSSSGTSSYEQYF
NA	NA	TRBV29-1	TRBJ2-5	TGCAGCGTTGATGAGGCAGTCTTGGAGACCCAGTACTTC	CSVDEAVLETQYF
NA	TRBD1	TRBV5-1	TRBJ2-3	TGCGCCAGCAGCTTGGGACCGGGACAGGGTAAATCAGATACGCAGTATTTT	CASSLGPGQGKSDTQYF
NA	TRBD2	TRBV27	TRBJ2-7	TGTGCCAGCAGCTCCACTAGCGGGGATCCCTACGGGCAGTACTTC	CASSSTSGDPYGQYF
NA	TRBD2	TRBV7-2	TRBJ2-1	TGTGCCAGCAGCTTAGTTTCCAGCGGGGGAAACAATGAGCAGTTCTTC	CASSLVSSGGNNEQFF
NA	NA	TRBV7-7	TRBJ2-5	TGTGCCAGCAGCCCCGACAGAAACCAAGAGACCCAGTACTTC	CASSPDRNQETQYF
NA	NA	TRBV5-1	TRBJ2-1	TGCGCCAGCAGCTTGGCTTCCAGTATCAATGAGCAGTTCTTC	CASSLASSINEQFF
few	TRBD1	TRBV7-8	TRBJ2-7	TGTGCCAGCAGCTACCCCCGGACAGGGAAGGGGTACGAGCAGTACTTC	CASSYPRTGKGYEQYF
NA	NA	TRBV5-4	TRBJ2-7	TGTGCCAGCAGCCTGGGGGGCGACTCCTACGAGCAGTACTTC	CASSLGGDSYEQYF
few	NA	TRBV3-1/TRBV3-2	TRBJ1-3	TGTGCCAGCAGCCTGCGAGACTCTGGAAACACCATATATTTT	CASSLRDSGNTIYF